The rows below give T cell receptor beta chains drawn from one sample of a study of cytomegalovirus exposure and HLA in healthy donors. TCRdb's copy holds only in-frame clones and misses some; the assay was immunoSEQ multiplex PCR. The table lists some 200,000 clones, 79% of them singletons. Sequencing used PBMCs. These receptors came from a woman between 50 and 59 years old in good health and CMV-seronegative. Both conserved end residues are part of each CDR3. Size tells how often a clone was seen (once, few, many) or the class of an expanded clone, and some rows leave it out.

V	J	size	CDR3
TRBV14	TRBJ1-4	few	CASSQGLNEKLFF
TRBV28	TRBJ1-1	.	CASSLTGGLGTEAFF
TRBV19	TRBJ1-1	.	CASMDRRNTEAFF
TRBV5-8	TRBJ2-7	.	CASSLAEPSYEQYF
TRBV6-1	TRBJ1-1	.	CASSRRGDTEAFF
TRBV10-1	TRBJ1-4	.	CASSESSRNEKLFF
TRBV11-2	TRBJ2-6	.	CASSRRRGQFSGANVLTF
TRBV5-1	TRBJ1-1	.	CASSPSGGELRAFF
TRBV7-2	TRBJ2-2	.	CASSLRVESTGELFF
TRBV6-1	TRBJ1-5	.	CASSEDGVGQPQHF
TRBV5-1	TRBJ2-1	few	CASSFWADEQFF
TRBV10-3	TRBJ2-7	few	CAISGRTFDEQYF
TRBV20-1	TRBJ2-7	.	CSANRAYEQYF
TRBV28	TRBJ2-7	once	CASSLDTGTDYEQYF
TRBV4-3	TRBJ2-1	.	CASSPGGLYNEQFF
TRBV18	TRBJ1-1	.	CASSPPGGRGNTEAFF
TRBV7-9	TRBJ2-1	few	CSSTISGTSGGAGEQFF
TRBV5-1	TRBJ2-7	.	CASSLEEREGYEQYF
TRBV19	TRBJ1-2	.	CASMGIRDRDGYTF
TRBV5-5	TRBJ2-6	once	CASSLAGTGTGANVLTF
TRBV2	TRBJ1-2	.	CASSEREGYSRGFDGYTF
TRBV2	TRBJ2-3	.	CASSPTSGGTDTQYF
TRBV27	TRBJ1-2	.	CASSLRGTGTLIYGYTF
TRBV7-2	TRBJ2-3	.	CASSLDRADTQYF
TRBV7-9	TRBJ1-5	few	CASSLDGTNNQPQHF
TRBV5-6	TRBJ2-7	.	CASSYPGRRSSYEQYF
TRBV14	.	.	CASSQNYEQYF
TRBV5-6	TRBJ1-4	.	CASSLFRGAREKLFF
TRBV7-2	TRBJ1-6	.	CAGSKRQENLHF
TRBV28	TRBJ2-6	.	CASSFNSFRQDPWSGANVLTF
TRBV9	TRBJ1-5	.	CASSAGVSGGQPQHF
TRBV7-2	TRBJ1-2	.	CASSSGQGAYGYTF
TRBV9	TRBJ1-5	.	CASSVGGVEPQHF
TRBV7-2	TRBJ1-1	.	CASSLEGAITEAFF
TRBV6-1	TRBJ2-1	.	CASSETSGGPYNEQFF
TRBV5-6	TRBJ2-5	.	CASSFQAGVGPETQYF
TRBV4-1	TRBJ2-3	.	CASSQPSRTDTQYF
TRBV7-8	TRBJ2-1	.	CASSLVGGQGARNEQFF
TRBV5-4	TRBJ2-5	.	CASSLQGALETQYF
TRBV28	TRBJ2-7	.	CASMAESSYEQYF
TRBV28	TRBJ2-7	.	CASRRQRESVLYEQYF
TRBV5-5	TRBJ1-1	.	CASSLTGGLGTEAFF
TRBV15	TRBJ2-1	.	CATSRVTSYNEQFF
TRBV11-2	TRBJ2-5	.	CAGSGTSGQETQYF